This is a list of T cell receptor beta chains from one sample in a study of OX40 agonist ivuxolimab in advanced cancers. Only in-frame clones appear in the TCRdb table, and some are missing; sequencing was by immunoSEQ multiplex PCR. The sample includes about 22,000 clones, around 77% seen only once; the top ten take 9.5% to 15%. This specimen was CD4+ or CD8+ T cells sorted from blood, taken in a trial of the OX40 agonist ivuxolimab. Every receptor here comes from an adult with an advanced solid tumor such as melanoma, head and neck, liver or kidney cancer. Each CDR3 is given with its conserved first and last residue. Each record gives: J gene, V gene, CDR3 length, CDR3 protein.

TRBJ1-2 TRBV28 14 CASSALEVNYGYTF
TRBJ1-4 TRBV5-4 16 CASSMTGIYGIGKLFF
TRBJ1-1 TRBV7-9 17 CASSTRPGHGVNTEAFF
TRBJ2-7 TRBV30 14 CAYRPGAGPYEQYF
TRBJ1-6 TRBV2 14 CASSVSGVDSPLHF
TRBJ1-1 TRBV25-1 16 CASSEIRLQGNTEAFF
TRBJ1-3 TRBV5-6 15 CASSGQFVSGNTIYF
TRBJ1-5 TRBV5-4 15 CASSVRGLDNQPQHF
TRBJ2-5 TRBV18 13 CASSPDKQETQYF
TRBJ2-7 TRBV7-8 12 CASISGSYEQYF
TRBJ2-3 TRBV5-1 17 CASSLALVALGSDTQYF
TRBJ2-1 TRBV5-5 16 CASSLALGQGLYEQFF
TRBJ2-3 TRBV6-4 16 CASSDTSGGGTDTQYF
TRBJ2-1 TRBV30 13 CAWSDGQGNEQFF
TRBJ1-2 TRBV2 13 CASSRRDSYGYTF